A selection of T cell receptor beta chains follows, all from one sample in a study of blood T cells in healthy people across ages. A single record per CDR3 protein comes from TCRdb applying MiXCR to the 5' RACE reads. The data show 630,000 or so distinct CDR3 sequences, with 32% seen just once and approximately 15% held by the top ten. The specimen sequenced was blood. Every receptor here comes from an elderly woman in good health. The CDR3 runs from the conserved cysteine through the conserved F or W. D genes are given only for firm matches. Clone size is given for some rows only: seen once, a few or many times, or a class if the clone is expanded.

TGTGCCTGGAGAGGACAGGGAATTAACTATGGCTACACCTTC CAWRGQGINYGYTF TRBJ1-2 once 14 TRBV30 TRBD1
TGTGCCAGCAGCGTAGAACAGGTACAAGAGACCCAGTTCTTC CASSVEQVQETQFF TRBJ2-1 . 14 TRBV9 .
TGTGCCTGGAGTGTTTCGGTTTCCTACGAGCAGTACTTC CAWSVSVSYEQYF TRBJ2-7 many 13 TRBV30 .
TGTGCCAGCAGGCCGGGACAGACTAATCAGCCCCAGCATTTT CASRPGQTNQPQHF TRBJ1-5 once 14 TRBV6-5 TRBD1
TGCAGCATTGTTCGTGAGACCCAGTACTTC CSIVRETQYF TRBJ2-5 once 10 TRBV29-1 .
TGTGCCAGCAGCCCCCTTGGACAGGGTACGGGTGAGCAGTACTTC CASSPLGQGTGEQYF TRBJ2-7 many 15 TRBV6-6 TRBD1
TGTGCCAGCAGCGCTCGACAGGGTACCTCCTACGAGCAGTACTTC CASSARQGTSYEQYF TRBJ2-7 . 15 TRBV7-9 TRBD1
TGTGCCTGGAGTGTACTGTCAAGGGGACGGAGTGGCGGCTACACCTTC CAWSVLSRGRSGGYTF TRBJ1-2 few 16 TRBV30 .
TGTGCCAGCAGTTTAGCCTGGGAGACCCAGTACTTC CASSLAWETQYF TRBJ2-5 many 12 TRBV12-3/TRBV12-4 .
TGTGCCAGCAGCCCAACCGGGACAGGGTCTGGGGCCAACGTCCTGACTTTC CASSPTGTGSGANVLTF TRBJ2-6 . 17 TRBV3-1 TRBD1
TGTGCCAGCAGCACAGGGGGTGTGAACTATGGCTACACCTTC CASSTGGVNYGYTF TRBJ1-2 many 14 TRBV6-6 TRBD1
TGTGCCAGCAGTTACCGCGGGACTAGCGGGGGAGAGACCCAGTACTTC CASSYRGTSGGETQYF TRBJ2-5 . 16 TRBV6-2/TRBV6-3 TRBD2
TGTGCCAACAGCCTCGGATCCTGGCGGGGGGGCGAAGAGACCCAGTACTTC CANSLGSWRGGEETQYF TRBJ2-5 many 17 TRBV11-2 TRBD2
TGCAGTAGCGGGGGAGGCTATGGCTACACCTTC CSSGGGYGYTF TRBJ1-2 . 11 TRBV29-1 .